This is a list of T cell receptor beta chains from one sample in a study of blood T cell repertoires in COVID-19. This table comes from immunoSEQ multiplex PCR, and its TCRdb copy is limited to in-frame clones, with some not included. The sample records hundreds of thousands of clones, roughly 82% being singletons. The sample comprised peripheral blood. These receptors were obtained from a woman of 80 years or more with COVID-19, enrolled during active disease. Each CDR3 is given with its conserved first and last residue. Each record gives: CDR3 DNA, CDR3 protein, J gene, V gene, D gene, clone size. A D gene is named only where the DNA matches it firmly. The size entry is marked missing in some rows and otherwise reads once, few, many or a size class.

DNA: TGTGCCAGCAGCTTAGTAGGGGGGGGCAACGAGCAGTACTTC
CDR3: CASSLVGGGNEQYF
J: TRBJ2-7
V: TRBV7-2
D: NA
size: NA

DNA: TGCGCCAGCAGCCTGGGGGCAGGGGGCTCGAGTGACAATGAGCAGTTCTTC
CDR3: CASSLGAGGSSDNEQFF
J: TRBJ2-1
V: TRBV5-1
D: TRBD1
size: NA

DNA: TGTGCCAGCAGAGCTACAGGGACGGATGGCTACACCTTC
CDR3: CASRATGTDGYTF
J: TRBJ1-2
V: TRBV6-6
D: NA
size: once

DNA: TGCGCCAGCAGCCCTACGGGACAGGGGACCTACGAGCAGTACTTC
CDR3: CASSPTGQGTYEQYF
J: TRBJ2-7
V: TRBV5-1
D: TRBD1
size: NA

DNA: TGTGCCAGCAGCCCCACCAGCGGGGGACCCTCCTACAATGAGCAGTTCTTC
CDR3: CASSPTSGGPSYNEQFF
J: TRBJ2-1
V: TRBV11-2
D: TRBD2
size: NA

DNA: TGTGCCAGCAGTTTAGCAGGGGGCACAGATACGCAGTATTTT
CDR3: CASSLAGGTDTQYF
J: TRBJ2-3
V: TRBV28
D: NA
size: NA

DNA: TGTGCCAGCAGCTTGATAGGGGATGGCTACACCTTC
CDR3: CASSLIGDGYTF
J: TRBJ1-2
V: TRBV7-9
D: NA
size: NA

DNA: TGTGCTAGTGGTTTGGTACCTCGGTCTAGCGGGGTGTACGAGCAGTACTTC
CDR3: CASGLVPRSSGVYEQYF
J: TRBJ2-7
V: TRBV12-5
D: TRBD2
size: NA

DNA: TGTGCCAGCAGCCAACGGGGGAGGGGGGAGGAAGCTTTCTTT
CDR3: CASSQRGRGEEAFF
J: TRBJ1-1
V: TRBV7-2
D: NA
size: NA

DNA: TGCAGCGAAAGGCAGGGCAATGAGCAGTTCTTC
CDR3: CSERQGNEQFF
J: TRBJ2-1
V: TRBV29-1
D: NA
size: NA

DNA: TGTGCCAGCAGCTTGGAGGCGGGACTGTACAATCAGCCCCAGCATTTT
CDR3: CASSLEAGLYNQPQHF
J: TRBJ1-5
V: TRBV5-5
D: NA
size: NA

DNA: TGTGCCAGTAGTCCGGGACAGGGAAGAAGTAGCACAGATACGCAGTATTTT
CDR3: CASSPGQGRSSTDTQYF
J: TRBJ2-3
V: TRBV19
D: TRBD1
size: NA

DNA: TGTGCCAGCCACAATTCAGGCGGAAACACCATATATTTT
CDR3: CASHNSGGNTIYF
J: TRBJ1-3
V: TRBV12-3/TRBV12-4
D: NA
size: NA

DNA: TGTGCCAGCAGCGTAGCCGAGCAGGGCGGAACTGAAGCTTTCTTT
CDR3: CASSVAEQGGTEAFF
J: TRBJ1-1
V: TRBV9
D: NA
size: NA

DNA: TGTGCCAGTAGCGGACAGGGTTCCGCCAGCAATCAGCCCCAGCATTTT
CDR3: CASSGQGSASNQPQHF
J: TRBJ1-5
V: TRBV19
D: TRBD1
size: NA

DNA: TGCGCCAGCAGCGTGGGACTAGCGGGGGGTATTGAGCAGTTCTTC
CDR3: CASSVGLAGGIEQFF
J: TRBJ2-1
V: TRBV5-1
D: TRBD2
size: once

DNA: TGTGCCAGCAGCTCGGGACAGGGATATAATTCACCCCTCCACTTT
CDR3: CASSSGQGYNSPLHF
J: TRBJ1-6
V: TRBV7-9
D: TRBD1
size: NA

DNA: TGCGCCAGCAGCTTGAATAGCGGGGGTTACAATGAGCAGTTCTTC
CDR3: CASSLNSGGYNEQFF
J: TRBJ2-1
V: TRBV5-1
D: TRBD2
size: NA

DNA: TGTGCCAGCAGCTCAATGGCAACCCAAGAGACCCAGTACTTC
CDR3: CASSSMATQETQYF
J: TRBJ2-5
V: TRBV7-8
D: NA
size: NA

DNA: TGTGCCAGCAGTCCTATTCGCGAAAAACTGTTTTTT
CDR3: CASSPIREKLFF
J: TRBJ1-4
V: TRBV6-5
D: NA
size: once

DNA: TGTGCCAGTAGTGAGGACAGGGGGAAGAGCAATCAGCCCCAGCATTTT
CDR3: CASSEDRGKSNQPQHF
J: TRBJ1-5
V: TRBV19
D: TRBD1
size: NA

DNA: TGTGCCAGCAGCTTACTAGGATACGATAGCAATCAGCCCCAGCATTTT
CDR3: CASSLLGYDSNQPQHF
J: TRBJ1-5
V: TRBV7-8
D: NA
size: NA

DNA: TGTGCCAGCAGCAAAGCGAGGGAAGCCCGTAGAGACACCGGGGAGCTGTTTTTT
CDR3: CASSKAREARRDTGELFF
J: TRBJ2-2
V: TRBV21-1
D: NA
size: NA

DNA: TGTGCCAGCAGCTTAGCGATCGGTAGCGGGGGTTCGGATACGCAGTATTTT
CDR3: CASSLAIGSGGSDTQYF
J: TRBJ2-3
V: TRBV7-2
D: TRBD2
size: NA

DNA: TGTGCCAGCAGCGGGGAAGGACAGCCCCAGCATTTT
CDR3: CASSGEGQPQHF
J: TRBJ1-5
V: TRBV12-3/TRBV12-4
D: NA
size: NA

DNA: TGTGCCAGCAGTCTATATAATTCACCCCTCCACTTT
CDR3: CASSLYNSPLHF
J: TRBJ1-6
V: TRBV25-1
D: NA
size: NA

DNA: TGCGCCAGCAGCCCCGCGGGGGGGCAGAACACCGGGGAGCTGTTTTTT
CDR3: CASSPAGGQNTGELFF
J: TRBJ2-2
V: TRBV4-1
D: TRBD2
size: NA

DNA: TGTGCCAGCAGCCAAATTCAGGGGTACGACTACACCTTC
CDR3: CASSQIQGYDYTF
J: TRBJ1-2
V: TRBV6-5
D: NA
size: NA

DNA: TGTGCCACCAGTGCGGAGGGAAGCTATGGCTACACCTTC
CDR3: CATSAEGSYGYTF
J: TRBJ1-2
V: TRBV24-1
D: NA
size: NA

DNA: TGTGCCAGCGCTAGACTAGGGATTTGGGAGGGGGGGCGAGCAGATACGCAGTATTTT
CDR3: CASARLGIWEGGRADTQYF
J: TRBJ2-3
V: TRBV9
D: NA
size: NA

DNA: TGCGCCAGCAGCCGAGACCGAGGCGCAGGGGACACTGAAGCTTTCTTT
CDR3: CASSRDRGAGDTEAFF
J: TRBJ1-1
V: TRBV4-1
D: NA
size: NA

DNA: TGCGCCAGCAGCCAAAACAGGGGAAGAGAGGAAGCTTTCTTT
CDR3: CASSQNRGREEAFF
J: TRBJ1-1
V: TRBV4-1
D: TRBD1
size: NA

DNA: TGTGCCAGCAGCCCCGCTTCCGGGACCCAGTACTTC
CDR3: CASSPASGTQYF
J: TRBJ2-5
V: TRBV5-6
D: NA
size: NA

DNA: TGTGCCAGCAGTGAAGGACTAGCGGGGGGCGGTAACTTC
CDR3: CASSEGLAGGGNF
J: TRBJ2-7
V: TRBV2
D: TRBD2
size: NA

DNA: TGTGCCACCAGCAGAGATAGTCAGGGCCAAGAGACCCAGTACTTC
CDR3: CATSRDSQGQETQYF
J: TRBJ2-5
V: TRBV15
D: NA
size: NA

DNA: TGTGCCAGCAGCCCACAGAGCTCTGGAAACACCATATATTTT
CDR3: CASSPQSSGNTIYF
J: TRBJ1-3
V: TRBV7-8
D: NA
size: NA

DNA: TGTGCCAGCAGGGTAGACAGTCCATACACTGAAGCTTTCTTT
CDR3: CASRVDSPYTEAFF
J: TRBJ1-1
V: TRBV28
D: NA
size: NA

DNA: TGTGCCAGCAGCTCCCCCCCTAGCGGCGTCAACCAGTTCTTC
CDR3: CASSSPPSGVNQFF
J: TRBJ2-1
V: TRBV7-2
D: TRBD2
size: once

DNA: TGCGCCAGCAGCCAAGTCCCAACGGGGGGGGGAAATACGCAGTATTTT
CDR3: CASSQVPTGGGNTQYF
J: TRBJ2-3
V: TRBV4-1
D: TRBD2
size: NA

DNA: TGTGCCAGCACCTGGGCAGCAGCTATTACTAGTGGCTACACCTTC
CDR3: CASTWAAAITSGYTF
J: TRBJ1-2
V: TRBV5-6
D: NA
size: NA

DNA: TGTGCCAGCTCACCGGGGACAAATCAGCCCCAGCATTTT
CDR3: CASSPGTNQPQHF
J: TRBJ1-5
V: TRBV18
D: NA
size: NA

DNA: TGTGCCAGCAGCGCTACGGGGAACGGCTACACCTTC
CDR3: CASSATGNGYTF
J: TRBJ1-2
V: TRBV7-9
D: NA
size: NA

DNA: TGTGCCACCAGCCCGCGACAGGGCCCCTACGAGCAGTACTTC
CDR3: CATSPRQGPYEQYF
J: TRBJ2-7
V: TRBV15
D: TRBD1
size: NA

DNA: TGTGCCAGCAGCTTAAACGACAGGGGAGAGACCCAGTACTTC
CDR3: CASSLNDRGETQYF
J: TRBJ2-5
V: TRBV9
D: TRBD1
size: NA

DNA: TGTGCCAGCAGTTCGGACAGGGTAGGCGACGAAAAACTGTTTTTT
CDR3: CASSSDRVGDEKLFF
J: TRBJ1-4
V: TRBV28
D: TRBD1
size: few

DNA: TGTGCCAGCTCACCCCGGAATATCGCTACAGGCCTCTCTGGAAACACCATATATTTT
CDR3: CASSPRNIATGLSGNTIYF
J: TRBJ1-3
V: TRBV18
D: NA
size: NA

DNA: TGCGCCAGCAGCTCTGGACAGGGAACAACTGAAGCTTTCTTT
CDR3: CASSSGQGTTEAFF
J: TRBJ1-1
V: TRBV5-1
D: TRBD1
size: NA

DNA: TGTGCCAGCAGCCAAGATTCAGGAACGGCCTATAGCAATCAGCCCCAGCATTTT
CDR3: CASSQDSGTAYSNQPQHF
J: TRBJ1-5
V: TRBV3-1/TRBV3-2
D: NA
size: NA

DNA: TGTGCCAGCACCCCAGATTCCGGCGGAGTCTATGGCTACACCTTC
CDR3: CASTPDSGGVYGYTF
J: TRBJ1-2
V: TRBV3-1/TRBV3-2
D: NA
size: NA

DNA: TGTGCCAGCAGCTTGGATAGCGGGGAACCGAGTACCGGGGAGCTGTTTTTT
CDR3: CASSLDSGEPSTGELFF
J: TRBJ2-2
V: TRBV5-4
D: TRBD2
size: NA

DNA: TGTGCCAGCAGTCTAGACAGGGACTATGGCTACACCTTC
CDR3: CASSLDRDYGYTF
J: TRBJ1-2
V: TRBV3-1/TRBV3-2
D: TRBD1
size: once

DNA: TGTGCCTGGAGTGGACAGGGAGTATGGTTGGGCTACACCTTC
CDR3: CAWSGQGVWLGYTF
J: TRBJ1-2
V: TRBV30
D: TRBD1
size: NA

DNA: TGTGCCAGCAGTCCCTGGGGGGGGTCTAATGAAAAACTGTTTTTT
CDR3: CASSPWGGSNEKLFF
J: TRBJ1-4
V: TRBV27
D: NA
size: NA

DNA: TGTGCCATCAGCGGGGGGGACAGGGGAAACTATGGCTACACCTTC
CDR3: CAISGGDRGNYGYTF
J: TRBJ1-2
V: TRBV10-3
D: TRBD1
size: NA

DNA: TGCGCCAGCAGCCAAGAATTGGGACAAGGCAATCAGCCCCAGCATTTT
CDR3: CASSQELGQGNQPQHF
J: TRBJ1-5
V: TRBV4-1
D: NA
size: NA

DNA: TGTGCCAGCGGTGGCGGGGGGACAGCCTACGAGCAGTACTTC
CDR3: CASGGGGTAYEQYF
J: TRBJ2-7
V: TRBV3-1/TRBV3-2
D: NA
size: NA

DNA: TGTGCCAGCAGACCACCAGGACAGGGTAACTATGGCTACACCTTC
CDR3: CASRPPGQGNYGYTF
J: TRBJ1-2
V: TRBV7-2
D: TRBD1
size: NA

DNA: TGTGCCAGTAGATGGGTGGGGGGGAATGAGCAGTTCTTC
CDR3: CASRWVGGNEQFF
J: TRBJ2-1
V: TRBV19
D: TRBD2
size: NA